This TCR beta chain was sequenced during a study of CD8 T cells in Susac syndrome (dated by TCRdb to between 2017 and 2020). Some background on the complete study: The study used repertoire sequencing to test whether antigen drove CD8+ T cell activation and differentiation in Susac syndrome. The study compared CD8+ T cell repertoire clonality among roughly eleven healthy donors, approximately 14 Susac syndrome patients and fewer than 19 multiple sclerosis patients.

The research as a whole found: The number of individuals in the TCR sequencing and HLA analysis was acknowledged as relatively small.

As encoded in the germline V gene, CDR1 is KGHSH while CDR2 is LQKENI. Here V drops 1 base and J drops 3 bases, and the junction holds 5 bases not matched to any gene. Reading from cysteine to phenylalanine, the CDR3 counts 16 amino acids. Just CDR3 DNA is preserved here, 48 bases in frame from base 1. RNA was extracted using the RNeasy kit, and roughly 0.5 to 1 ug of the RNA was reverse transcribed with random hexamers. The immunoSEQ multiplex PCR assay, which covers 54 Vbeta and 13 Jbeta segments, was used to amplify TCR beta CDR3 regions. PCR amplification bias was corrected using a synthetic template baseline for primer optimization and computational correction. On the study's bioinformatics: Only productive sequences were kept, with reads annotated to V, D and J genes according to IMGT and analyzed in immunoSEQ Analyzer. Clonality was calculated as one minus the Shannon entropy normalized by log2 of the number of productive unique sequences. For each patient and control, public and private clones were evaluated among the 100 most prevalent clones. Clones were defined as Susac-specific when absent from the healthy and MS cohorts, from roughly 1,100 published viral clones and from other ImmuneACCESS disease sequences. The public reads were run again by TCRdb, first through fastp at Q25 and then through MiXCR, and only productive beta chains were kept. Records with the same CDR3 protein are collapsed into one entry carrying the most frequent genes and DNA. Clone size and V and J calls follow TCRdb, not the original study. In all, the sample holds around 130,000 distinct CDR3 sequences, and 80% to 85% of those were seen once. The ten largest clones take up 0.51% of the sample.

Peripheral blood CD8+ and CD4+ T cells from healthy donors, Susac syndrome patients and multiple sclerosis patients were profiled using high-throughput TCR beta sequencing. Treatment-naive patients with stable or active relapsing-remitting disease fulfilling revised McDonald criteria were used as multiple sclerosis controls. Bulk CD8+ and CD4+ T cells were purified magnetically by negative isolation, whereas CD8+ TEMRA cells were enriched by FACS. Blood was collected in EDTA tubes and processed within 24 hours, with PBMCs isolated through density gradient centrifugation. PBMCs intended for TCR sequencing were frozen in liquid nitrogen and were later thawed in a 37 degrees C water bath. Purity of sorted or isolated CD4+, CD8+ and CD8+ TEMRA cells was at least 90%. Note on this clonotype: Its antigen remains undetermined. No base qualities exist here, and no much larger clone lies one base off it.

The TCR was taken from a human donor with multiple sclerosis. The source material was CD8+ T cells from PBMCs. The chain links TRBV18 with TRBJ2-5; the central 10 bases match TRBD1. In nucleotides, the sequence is TGTGCCAGCTCACCACGGGACAGGGGACCCGAAGAGACCCAGTACTTC. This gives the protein CASSPRDRGPEETQYF.